The TCR beta chain described here comes from a study of T cells in tuberculosis. Study context: CD1B tetramers identified T cells specific for mycobacterial lipid GMM.

Here immunoSEQ multiplex PCR was the method, and the copy in TCRdb shows in-frame clones only, minus some. The sample consists of 30,000 to 35,000 clones, roughly nine tenths of them appearing once. The CDR3 has 16 amino acids. The ends were cut back, 2 bases at V and 3 bases at J, with 17 bases in the middle. The V gene's germline CDR1 is MNHEY and CDR2 SVGAGI. The study's findings and limits: GMM-specific TCRs were nearer to active tuberculosis alpha repertoires, suggesting expansion. The TCR-beta difference was not significant; alpha differences partly reflected length.

Of note for this clone: Its matching antigen is unknown.

At study entry, adolescents had tuberculin skin tests and IGRA screening. This clonotype was sampled from a donor aged 5-35 years with latent tuberculosis or without tuberculosis infection. The sequencing input was PBMCs. This sequence joins TRBV6-5 and TRBJ2-7; perhaps TRBD1 as D (6 bases). The CDR3 is CASSYASTGSRYEQYF. The CDR3 DNA reads TGTGCCAGCAGTTACGCTTCTACAGGGTCCCGCTACGAGCAGTACTTC.